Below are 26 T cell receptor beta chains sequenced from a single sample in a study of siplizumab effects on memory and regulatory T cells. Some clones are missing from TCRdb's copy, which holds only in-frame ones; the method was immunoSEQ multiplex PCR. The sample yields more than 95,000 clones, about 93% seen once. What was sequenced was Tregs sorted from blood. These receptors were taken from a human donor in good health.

DNA for the CDR3: TGTGCCAGCAGTGAAGCGCTTGCCAACGTCCTGACTTTC. It encodes CASSEALANVLTF. V and J are TRBV2 and TRBJ2-6, with D hard to call. The length of the CDR3 is 13 residues. CDR1 SNHLY and CDR2 FYNNEI come from the germline V gene. Trimming removed 0 bases from V and 7 bases from J, with 4 bases in between.

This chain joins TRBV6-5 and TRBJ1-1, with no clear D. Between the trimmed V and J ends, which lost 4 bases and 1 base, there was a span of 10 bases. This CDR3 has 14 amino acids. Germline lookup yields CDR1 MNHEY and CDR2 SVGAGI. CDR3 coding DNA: TGTGCCAGCAGTTCTACAGCCTGGAACACTGAAGCTTTCTTT. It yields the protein CASSSTAWNTEAFF.

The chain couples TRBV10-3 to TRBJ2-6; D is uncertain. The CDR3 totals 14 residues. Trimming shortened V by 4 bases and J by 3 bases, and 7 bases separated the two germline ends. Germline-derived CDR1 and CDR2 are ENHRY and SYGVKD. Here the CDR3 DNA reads TGTGCCATCAGTGGTGTGCTTGGGGCCAACGTCCTGACTTTC. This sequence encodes CAISGVLGANVLTF.

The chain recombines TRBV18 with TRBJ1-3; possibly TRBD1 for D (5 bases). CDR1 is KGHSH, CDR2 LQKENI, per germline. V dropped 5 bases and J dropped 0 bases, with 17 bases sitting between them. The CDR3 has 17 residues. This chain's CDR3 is CASSTTDNSHSGNTIYF. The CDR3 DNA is TGTGCCAGCTCAACTACGGACAACTCTCACTCTGGAAACACCATATATTTT.

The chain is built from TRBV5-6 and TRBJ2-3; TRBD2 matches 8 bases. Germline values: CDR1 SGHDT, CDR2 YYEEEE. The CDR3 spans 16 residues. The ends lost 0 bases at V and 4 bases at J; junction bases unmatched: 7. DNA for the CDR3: TGTGCCAGCAGCTTGGTAGGCGGGGGGCCCCCAGATACGCAGTATTTT. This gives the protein CASSLVGGGPPDTQYF. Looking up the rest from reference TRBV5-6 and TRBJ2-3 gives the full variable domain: DAGVTQSPTHLIKTRGQQVTLRCSPKSGHDTVSWYQQALGQGPQFIFQYYEEEERQRGNFPDRFSGHQFPNYSSELNVNALLLGDSALYLCASSLVGGGPPDTQYFGPGTRLTVL.

CDR3 loop: CASSSQRGGPGELFF. For the CDR3, the DNA is TGTGCCAGCAGCTCACAGCGGGGGGGACCCGGGGAGCTGTTTTTT. The chain carries TRBV7-3 and TRBJ2-2; 10 nucleotides line up with TRBD2. With 4 bases clipped from V and 6 bases from J, the junction kept 5 bases outside the gene matches. Per the germline V gene, CDR1 is SGHTA and CDR2 is FQGTGA. CDR3 length equals 15 residues. Full variable domain (outside the CDR3, taken from reference TRBV7-3 and TRBJ2-2): GAGVSQTPSNKVTEKGKYVELRCDPISGHTALYWYRQSLGQGPEFLIYFQGTGAADDSGLPNDRFFAVRPEGSVSTLKIQRTERGDSAVYLCASSSQRGGPGELFFGEGSRLTVL.

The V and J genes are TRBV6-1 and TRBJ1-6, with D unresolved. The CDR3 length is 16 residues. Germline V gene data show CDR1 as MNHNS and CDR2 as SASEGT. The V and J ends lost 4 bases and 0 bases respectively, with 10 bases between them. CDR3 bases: TGTGCCAGCAGTGGTACAGTGAGCTCCTATAATTCACCCCTCCACTTT. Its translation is CASSGTVSSYNSPLHF.

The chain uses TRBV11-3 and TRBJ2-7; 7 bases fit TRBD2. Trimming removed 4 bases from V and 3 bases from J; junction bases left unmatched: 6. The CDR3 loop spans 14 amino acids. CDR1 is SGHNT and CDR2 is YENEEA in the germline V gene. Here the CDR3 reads CASSSDGGIYEQYF. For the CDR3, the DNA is TGTGCCAGCAGCTCCGACGGGGGGATCTACGAGCAGTACTTC.

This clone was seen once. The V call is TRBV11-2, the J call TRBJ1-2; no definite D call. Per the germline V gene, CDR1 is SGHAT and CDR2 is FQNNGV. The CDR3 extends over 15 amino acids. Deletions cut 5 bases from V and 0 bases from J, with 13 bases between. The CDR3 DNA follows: TGTGCCAGCAGCCCCCGAGCTCTTGCTAACTATGGCTACACCTTC. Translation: CASSPRALANYGYTF.

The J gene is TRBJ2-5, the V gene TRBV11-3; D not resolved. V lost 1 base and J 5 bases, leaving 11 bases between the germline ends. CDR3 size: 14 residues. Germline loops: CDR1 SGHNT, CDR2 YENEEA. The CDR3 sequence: CASSLGPWRETQYF. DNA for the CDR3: TGTGCCAGCAGCTTAGGACCCTGGCGGGAGACCCAGTACTTC. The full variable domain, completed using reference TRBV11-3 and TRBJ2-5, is EAGVVQSPRYKIIEKKQPVAFWCNPISGHNTLYWYLQNLGQGPELLIRYENEEAVDDSQLPKDRFSAERLKGVDSTLKIQPAELGDSAVYLCASSLGPWRETQYFGPGTRLLVL.

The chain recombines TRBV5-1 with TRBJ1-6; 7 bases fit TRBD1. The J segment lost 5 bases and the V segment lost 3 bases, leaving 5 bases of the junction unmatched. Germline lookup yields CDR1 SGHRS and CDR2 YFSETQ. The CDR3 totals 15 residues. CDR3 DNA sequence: TGCGCCAGCAGCTCATCCGGGACAGATAATTCACCCCTCCACTTT. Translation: CASSSSGTDNSPLHF.

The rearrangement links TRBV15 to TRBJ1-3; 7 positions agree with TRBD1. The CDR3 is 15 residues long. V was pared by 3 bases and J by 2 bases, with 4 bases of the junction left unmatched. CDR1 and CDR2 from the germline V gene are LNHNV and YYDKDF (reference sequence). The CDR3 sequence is CATSRGTGAGNTIYF. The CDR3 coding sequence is TGTGCCACCAGCAGGGGAACAGGGGCTGGAAACACCATATATTTT. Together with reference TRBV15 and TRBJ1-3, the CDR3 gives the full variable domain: DAMVIQNPRYQVTQFGKPVTLSCSQTLNHNVMYWYQQKSSQAPKLLFHYYDKDFNNEADTPDNFQSRRPNTSFCFLDIRSPGLGDTAMYLCATSRGTGAGNTIYFGEGSWLTVV.

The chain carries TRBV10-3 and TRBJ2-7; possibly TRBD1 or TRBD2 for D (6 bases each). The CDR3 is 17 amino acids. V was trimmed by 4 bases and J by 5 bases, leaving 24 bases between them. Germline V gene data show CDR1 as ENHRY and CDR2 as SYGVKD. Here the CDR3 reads CAISANLGGGVPHEQYF. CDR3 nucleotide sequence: TGTGCCATCAGTGCTAACTTAGGAGGGGGAGTTCCCCACGAGCAGTACTTC.

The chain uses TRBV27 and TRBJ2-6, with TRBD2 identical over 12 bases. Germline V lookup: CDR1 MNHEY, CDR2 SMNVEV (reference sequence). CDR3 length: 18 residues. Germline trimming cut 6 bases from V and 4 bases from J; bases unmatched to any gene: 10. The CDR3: CASSRLLAGGSGANVLTF. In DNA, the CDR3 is TGTGCCAGCAGCCGACTACTAGCGGGAGGATCAGGGGCCAACGTCCTGACTTTC.

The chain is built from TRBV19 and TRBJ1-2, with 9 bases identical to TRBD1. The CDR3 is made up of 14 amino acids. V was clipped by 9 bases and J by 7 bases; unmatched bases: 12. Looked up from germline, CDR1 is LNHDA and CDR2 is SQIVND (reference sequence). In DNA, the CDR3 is TGTGCCAGCCGATCGGAAAGGACAGGGGCTGGCTACACCTTC. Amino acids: CASRSERTGAGYTF.

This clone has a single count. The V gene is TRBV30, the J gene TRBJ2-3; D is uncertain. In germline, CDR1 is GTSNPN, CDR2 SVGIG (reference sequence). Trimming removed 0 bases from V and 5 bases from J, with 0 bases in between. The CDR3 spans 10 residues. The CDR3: CAWSVDTQYF. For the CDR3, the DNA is TGTGCCTGGAGTGTAGATACGCAGTATTTT.

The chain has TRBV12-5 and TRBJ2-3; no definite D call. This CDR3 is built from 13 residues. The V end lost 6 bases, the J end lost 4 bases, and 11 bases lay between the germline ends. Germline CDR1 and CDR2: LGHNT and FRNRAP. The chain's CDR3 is CASGRSISDTQYF. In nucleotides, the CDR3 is TGTGCTAGTGGCCGTAGTATCTCAGATACGCAGTATTTT.

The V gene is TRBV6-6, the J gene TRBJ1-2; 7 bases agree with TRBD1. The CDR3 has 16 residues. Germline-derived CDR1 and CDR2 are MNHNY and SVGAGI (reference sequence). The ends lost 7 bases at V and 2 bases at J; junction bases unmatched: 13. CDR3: CASTRTGVLSNYGYTF. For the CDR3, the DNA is TGTGCCAGCACCCGGACAGGCGTACTCTCGAACTATGGCTACACCTTC.

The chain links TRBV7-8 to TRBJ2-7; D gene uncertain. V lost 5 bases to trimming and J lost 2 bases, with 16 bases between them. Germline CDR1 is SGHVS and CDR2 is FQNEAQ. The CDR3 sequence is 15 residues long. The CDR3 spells CASSPGPVSTYEQYF. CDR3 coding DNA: TGTGCCAGCAGCCCGGGCCCCGTTTCGACCTACGAGCAGTACTTC.

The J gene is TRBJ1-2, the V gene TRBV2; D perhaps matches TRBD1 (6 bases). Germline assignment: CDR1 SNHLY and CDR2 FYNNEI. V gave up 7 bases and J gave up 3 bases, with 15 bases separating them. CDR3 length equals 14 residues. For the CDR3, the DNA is TGTGCCAGCACCTACCCGGACAGCTACTATGGCTACACCTTC. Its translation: CASTYPDSYYGYTF.

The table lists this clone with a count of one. DNA of the CDR3: TGTGCCAGCAGGGGACCTCATCAGACCCAGTACTTC. It encodes CASRGPHQTQYF. This sequence joins TRBV6-6 and TRBJ2-5; D possibly uses TRBD1 or TRBD2 (5 bases each). The CDR3 is made up of 12 amino acids. Germline CDR1 is MNHNY and CDR2 is SVGAGI (reference sequence). V shed 6 bases and J shed 6 bases, with 11 bases lying between them.

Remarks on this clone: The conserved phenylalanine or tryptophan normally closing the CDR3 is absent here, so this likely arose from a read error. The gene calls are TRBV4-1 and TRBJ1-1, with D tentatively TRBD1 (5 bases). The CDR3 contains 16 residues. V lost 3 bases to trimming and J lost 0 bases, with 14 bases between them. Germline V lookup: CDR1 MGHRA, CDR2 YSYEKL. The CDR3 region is CASSQVGLKMNTEAFL. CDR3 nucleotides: TGCGCCAGCAGCCAGGTGGGACTGAAGATGAACACTGAAGCTTTCCTT.

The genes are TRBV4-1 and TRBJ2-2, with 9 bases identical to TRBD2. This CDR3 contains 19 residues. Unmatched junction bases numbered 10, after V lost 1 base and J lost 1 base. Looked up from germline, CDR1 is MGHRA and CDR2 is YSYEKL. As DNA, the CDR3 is TGCGCCAGCAGCCAAGTGTCCCTTCGCGGGAGGGTGAACACCGGGGAGCTGTTTTTT. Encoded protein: CASSQVSLRGRVNTGELFF.

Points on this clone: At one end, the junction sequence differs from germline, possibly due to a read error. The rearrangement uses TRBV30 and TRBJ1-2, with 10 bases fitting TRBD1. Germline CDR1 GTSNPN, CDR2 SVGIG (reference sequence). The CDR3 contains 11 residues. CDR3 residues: CAWSGTGAAYF. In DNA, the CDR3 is TGTGCCTGGAGCGGGACAGGGGCAGCTTATTTT.

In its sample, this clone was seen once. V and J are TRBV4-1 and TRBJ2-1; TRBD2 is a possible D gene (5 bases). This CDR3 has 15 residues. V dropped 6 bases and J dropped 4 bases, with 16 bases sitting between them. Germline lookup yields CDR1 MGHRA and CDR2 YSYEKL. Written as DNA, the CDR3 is TGCGCCAGCAGTCCAAGCGGCGGGTTATACAATGAGCAGTTCTTC. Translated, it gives CASSPSGGLYNEQFF.

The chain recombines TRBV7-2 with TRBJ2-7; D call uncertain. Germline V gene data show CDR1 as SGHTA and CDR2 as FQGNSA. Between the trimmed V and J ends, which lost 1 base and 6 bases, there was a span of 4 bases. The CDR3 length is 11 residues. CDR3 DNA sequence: TGTGCCAGCAGCTTAGGGACCGAGCAGTACTTC. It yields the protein CASSLGTEQYF.